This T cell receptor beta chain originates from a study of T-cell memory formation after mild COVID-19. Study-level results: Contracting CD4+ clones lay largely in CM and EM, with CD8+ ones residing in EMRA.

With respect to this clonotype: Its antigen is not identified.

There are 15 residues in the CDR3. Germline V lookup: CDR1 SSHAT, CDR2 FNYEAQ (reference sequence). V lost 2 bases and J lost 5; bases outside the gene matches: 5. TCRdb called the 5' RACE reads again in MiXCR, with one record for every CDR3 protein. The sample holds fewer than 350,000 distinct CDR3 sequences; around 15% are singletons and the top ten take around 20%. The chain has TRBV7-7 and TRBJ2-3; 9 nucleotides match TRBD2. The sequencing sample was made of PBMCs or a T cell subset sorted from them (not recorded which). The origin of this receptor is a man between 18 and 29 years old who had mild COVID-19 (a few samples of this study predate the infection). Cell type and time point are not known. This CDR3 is CASSLRRGGLDTQYF. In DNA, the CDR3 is TGTGCCAGCAGCTTACGGCGGGGGGGCCTAGATACGCAGTATTTT.